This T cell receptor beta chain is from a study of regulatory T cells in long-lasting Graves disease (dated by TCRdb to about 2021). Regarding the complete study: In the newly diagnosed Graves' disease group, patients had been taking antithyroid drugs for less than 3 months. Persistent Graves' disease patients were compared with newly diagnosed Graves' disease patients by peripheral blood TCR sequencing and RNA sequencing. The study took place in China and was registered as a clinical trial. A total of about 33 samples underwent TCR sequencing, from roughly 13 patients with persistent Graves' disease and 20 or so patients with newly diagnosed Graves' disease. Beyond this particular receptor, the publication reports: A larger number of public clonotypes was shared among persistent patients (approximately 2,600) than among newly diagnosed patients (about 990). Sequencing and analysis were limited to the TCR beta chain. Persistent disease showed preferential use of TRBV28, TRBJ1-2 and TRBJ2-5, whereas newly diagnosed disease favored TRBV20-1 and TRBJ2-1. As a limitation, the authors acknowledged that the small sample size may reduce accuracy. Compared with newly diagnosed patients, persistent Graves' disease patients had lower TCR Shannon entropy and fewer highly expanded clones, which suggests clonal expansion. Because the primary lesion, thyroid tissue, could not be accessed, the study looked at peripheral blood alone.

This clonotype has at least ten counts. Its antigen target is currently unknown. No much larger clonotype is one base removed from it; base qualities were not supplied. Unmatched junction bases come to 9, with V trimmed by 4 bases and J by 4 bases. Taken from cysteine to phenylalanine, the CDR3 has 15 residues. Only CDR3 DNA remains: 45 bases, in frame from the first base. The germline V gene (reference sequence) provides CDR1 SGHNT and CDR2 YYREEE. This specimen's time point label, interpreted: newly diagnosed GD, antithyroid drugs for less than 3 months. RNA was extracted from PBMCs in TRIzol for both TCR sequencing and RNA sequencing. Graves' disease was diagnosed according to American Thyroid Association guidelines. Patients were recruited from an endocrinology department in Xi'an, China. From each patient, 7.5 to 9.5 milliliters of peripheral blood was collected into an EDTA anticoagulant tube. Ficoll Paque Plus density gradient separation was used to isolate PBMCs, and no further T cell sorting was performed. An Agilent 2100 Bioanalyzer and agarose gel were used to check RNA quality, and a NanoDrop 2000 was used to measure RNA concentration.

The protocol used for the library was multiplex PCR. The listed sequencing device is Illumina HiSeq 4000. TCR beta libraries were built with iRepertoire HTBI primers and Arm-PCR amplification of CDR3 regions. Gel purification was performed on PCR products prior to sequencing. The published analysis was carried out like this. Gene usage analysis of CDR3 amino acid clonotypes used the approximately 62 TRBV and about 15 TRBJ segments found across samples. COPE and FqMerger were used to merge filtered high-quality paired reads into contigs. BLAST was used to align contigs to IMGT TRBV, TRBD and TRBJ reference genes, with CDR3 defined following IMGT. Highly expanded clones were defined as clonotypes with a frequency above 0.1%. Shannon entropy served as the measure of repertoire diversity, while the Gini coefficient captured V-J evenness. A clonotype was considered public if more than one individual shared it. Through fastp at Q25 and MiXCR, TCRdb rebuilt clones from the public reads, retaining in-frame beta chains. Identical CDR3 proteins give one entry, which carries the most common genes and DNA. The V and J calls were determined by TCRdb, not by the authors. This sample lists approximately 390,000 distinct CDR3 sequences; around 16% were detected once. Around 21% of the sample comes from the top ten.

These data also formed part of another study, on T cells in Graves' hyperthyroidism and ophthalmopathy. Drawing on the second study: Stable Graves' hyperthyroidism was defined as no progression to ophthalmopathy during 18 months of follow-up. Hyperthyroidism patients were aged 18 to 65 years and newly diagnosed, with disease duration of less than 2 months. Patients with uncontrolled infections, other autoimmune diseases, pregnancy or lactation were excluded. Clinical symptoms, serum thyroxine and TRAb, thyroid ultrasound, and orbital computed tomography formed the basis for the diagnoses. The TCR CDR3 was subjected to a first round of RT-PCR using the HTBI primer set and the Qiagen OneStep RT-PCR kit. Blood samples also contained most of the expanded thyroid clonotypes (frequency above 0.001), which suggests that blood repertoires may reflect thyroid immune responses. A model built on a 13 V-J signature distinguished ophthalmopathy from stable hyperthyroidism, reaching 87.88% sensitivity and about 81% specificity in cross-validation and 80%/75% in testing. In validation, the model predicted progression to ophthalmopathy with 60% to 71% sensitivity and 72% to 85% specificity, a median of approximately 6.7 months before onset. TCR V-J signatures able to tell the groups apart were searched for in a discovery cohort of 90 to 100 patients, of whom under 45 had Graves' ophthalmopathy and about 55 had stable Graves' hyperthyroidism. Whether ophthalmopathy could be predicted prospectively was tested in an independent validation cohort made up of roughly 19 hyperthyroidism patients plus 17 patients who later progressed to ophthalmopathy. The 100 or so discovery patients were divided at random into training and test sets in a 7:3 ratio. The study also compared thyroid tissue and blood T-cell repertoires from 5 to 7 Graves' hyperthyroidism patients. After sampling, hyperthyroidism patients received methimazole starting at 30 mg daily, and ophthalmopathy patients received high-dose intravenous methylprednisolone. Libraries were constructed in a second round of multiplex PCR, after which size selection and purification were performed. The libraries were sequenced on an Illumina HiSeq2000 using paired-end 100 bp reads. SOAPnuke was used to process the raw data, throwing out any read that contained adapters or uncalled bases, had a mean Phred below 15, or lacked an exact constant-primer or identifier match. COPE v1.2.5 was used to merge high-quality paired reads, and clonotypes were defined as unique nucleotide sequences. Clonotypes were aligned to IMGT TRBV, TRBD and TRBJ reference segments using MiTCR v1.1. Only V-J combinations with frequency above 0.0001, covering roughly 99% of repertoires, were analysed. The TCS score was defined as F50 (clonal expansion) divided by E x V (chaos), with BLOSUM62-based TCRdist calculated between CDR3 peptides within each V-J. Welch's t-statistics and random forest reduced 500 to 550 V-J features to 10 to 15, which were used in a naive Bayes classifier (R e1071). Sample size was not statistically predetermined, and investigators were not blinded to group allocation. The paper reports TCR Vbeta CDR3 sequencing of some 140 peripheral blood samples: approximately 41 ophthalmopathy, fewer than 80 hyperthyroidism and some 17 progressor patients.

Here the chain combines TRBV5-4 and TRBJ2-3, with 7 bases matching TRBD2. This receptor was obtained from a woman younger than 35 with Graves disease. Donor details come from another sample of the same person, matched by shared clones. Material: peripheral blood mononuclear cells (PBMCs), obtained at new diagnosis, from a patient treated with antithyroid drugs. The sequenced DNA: TGTGCCAGCAGCGGGGAGGGCCAATGGGCAGATACGCAGTATTTT. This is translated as CASSGEGQWADTQYF.